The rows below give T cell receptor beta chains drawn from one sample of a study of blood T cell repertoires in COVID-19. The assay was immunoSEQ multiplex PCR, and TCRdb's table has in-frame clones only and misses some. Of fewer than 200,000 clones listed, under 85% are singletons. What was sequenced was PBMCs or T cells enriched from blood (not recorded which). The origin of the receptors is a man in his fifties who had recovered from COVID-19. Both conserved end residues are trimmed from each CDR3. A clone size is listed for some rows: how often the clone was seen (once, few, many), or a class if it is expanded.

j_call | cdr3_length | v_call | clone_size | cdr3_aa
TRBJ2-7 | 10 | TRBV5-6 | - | ASSQQFWEQY
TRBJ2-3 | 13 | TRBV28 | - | ASSSSGQNTDTQY
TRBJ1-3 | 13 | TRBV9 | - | ASSAESRGSATIY
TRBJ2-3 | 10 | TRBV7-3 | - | ASSLSTDTQY
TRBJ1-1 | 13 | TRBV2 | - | ASSGRQGMNTEAF
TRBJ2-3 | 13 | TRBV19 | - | ASSMRGHLTDTQY
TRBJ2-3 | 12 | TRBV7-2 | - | ASSHNRGTDTQY
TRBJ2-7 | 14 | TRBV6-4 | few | ASTDGVRDRTYEQY
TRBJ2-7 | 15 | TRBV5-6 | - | ASSILRGGRSSYEQY
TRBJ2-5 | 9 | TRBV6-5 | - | ASSLLAAQY
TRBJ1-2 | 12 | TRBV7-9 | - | ASSPSPGQGGYT
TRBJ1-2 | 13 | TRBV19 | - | ATTGTGATNYGYT
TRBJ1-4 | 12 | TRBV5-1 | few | ASSLSDPGEKLF
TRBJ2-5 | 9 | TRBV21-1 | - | ASPLQETQY
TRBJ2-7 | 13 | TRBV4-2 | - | ASSQDLGGVYEQY
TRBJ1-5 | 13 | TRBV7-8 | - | ASSFPGQAIQPQH
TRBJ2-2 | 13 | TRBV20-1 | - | SASPSGANTGELF
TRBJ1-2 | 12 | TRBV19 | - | ASSIVNRGYGYT
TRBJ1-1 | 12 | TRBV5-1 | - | ASSLGTANTEAF
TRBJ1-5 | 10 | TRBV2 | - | ASRRQNQPQH
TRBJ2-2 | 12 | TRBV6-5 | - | ASLPNRGTGELF
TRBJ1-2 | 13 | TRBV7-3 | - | ASSQYRGHDYGYT
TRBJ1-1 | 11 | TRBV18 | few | ASSPLKEAEAF
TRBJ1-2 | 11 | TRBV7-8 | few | ASSTRGSYGYT
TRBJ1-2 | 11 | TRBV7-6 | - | ASSSDTNYGYT
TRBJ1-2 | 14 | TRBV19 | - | ASSIGVGSSAGGYT
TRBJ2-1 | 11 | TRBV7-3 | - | ASSPPGSNLRF
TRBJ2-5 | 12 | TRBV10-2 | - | ASRIAGGAPPQY
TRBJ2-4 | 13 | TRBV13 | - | ASNARGTGKNIQY
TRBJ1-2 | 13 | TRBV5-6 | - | ASSLRSAGRRGYT
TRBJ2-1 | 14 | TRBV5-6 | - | ASSLTAGPYYNEQF